The 19 T cell receptor beta chains in this list originate from one sample, sequenced in a study of vaccination and CD4 T cells after COVID-19. Antigens of these TCRs are unknown. Treatment here: roughly ten-day PBMC culture with coronavirus spike peptide pools or control peptides (ViraFEST assay). The Oncomine TCR Beta short-read assay was what sequenced the DNA obtained from cultured CD4+ T cells. TCRdb processed the PCR reads anew with MiXCR; each CDR3 protein has one entry. The sample includes some 11,000 distinct CDR3 sequences, more than 40% of them seen just once. The material sequenced was CD4+ T cells from blood, cultured in vitro. The receptors shown here come from a human donor who had recovered from COVID-19.

This chain uses TRBV5-1 with TRBJ2-7, with D possibly TRBD1 on 6 matching bases. Germline V gives CDR1 SGHRS, CDR2 YFSETQ. The V gene lost 2 bases and the J gene lost 5 bases, with 14 bases spanning the gap. The CDR3 has 14 amino acids. CDR3 sequence: CASSLQGPPDEQYF. The CDR3 nucleotides read TGCGCCAGCAGCTTACAGGGCCCACCGGACGAGCAGTACTTC.

V gene TRBV6-1 combines with J gene TRBJ1-1; tentative D call: TRBD1 (5 bases). Germline V gene sequence: CDR1 MNHNS, CDR2 SASEGT. The CDR3 length is 13 residues. Trimming left V 5 bases short and J 6 bases short, with 13 bases between. The DNA of the CDR3 is TGTGCCAGCAGTAGATTTCGGGACGCTGAAGCTTTCTTT. The encoded protein is CASSRFRDAEAFF.

There are a few counts of this clonotype. The chain joins TRBV7-9 to TRBJ2-1, with 11 bases fitting TRBD2. CDR1 is SEHNR and CDR2 is FQNEAQ in the germline V gene (reference sequence). Unmatched junction bases numbered 11, after V lost 6 bases and J lost 4 bases. The CDR3 consists of 17 residues. CDR3 residues: CASRPRIGTSGYNEQFF. Written as DNA, the CDR3 is TGTGCCAGCAGACCGCGAATCGGGACTAGCGGATACAATGAGCAGTTCTTC.

This clonotype was recorded a few times. CDR3 in amino acids: CASSSPTGFRETQYF. The CDR3 DNA reads TGCGCCAGCAGCTCGCCGACAGGGTTCAGGGAGACCCAGTACTTC. The J gene is TRBJ2-5, the V gene TRBV5-1, with 7 nucleotides matching TRBD1. There are 15 residues in the CDR3. The germline V gene encodes CDR1 SGHRS and CDR2 YFSETQ. The trim removed 3 bases at V and 5 bases at J, leaving 10 bases unmatched.

This clonotype appeared a few times. This rearrangement joins TRBV15 to TRBJ2-5, with D hard to call. The germline V and J ends were trimmed by 0 bases and 4 bases, with 12 bases remaining between them. Germline V gene data show CDR1 as LNHNV and CDR2 as YYDKDF (reference sequence). The CDR3 is 15 residues long. The chain's CDR3 is CATSRDKGHGETQYF. In nucleotides, the CDR3 is TGTGCCACCAGCAGAGATAAAGGGCACGGAGAGACCCAGTACTTC.

The chain joins TRBV28 to TRBJ1-2; no clear D. The CDR3 is made up of 14 amino acids. Germline CDR1 reads MDHEN; CDR2 reads SYDVKM. V lost 2 bases to trimming and J lost 5 bases, with 12 bases between them. The CDR3 here is CASSLSGPLYGYTF. CDR3 DNA sequence: TGTGCCAGCAGTTTAAGCGGGCCTTTATATGGCTACACCTTC.

The gene calls are TRBV10-3 and TRBJ2-1; 9 bases agree with TRBD1. Germline V CDR1 and CDR2: ENHRY, SYGVKD. This CDR3 spans 13 amino acids. V trimming: 10 bases; J trimming: 9 bases; junction bases outside the gene matches: 10. The CDR3 is CAKSPGQGSEQFF. CDR3 nucleotides: TGTGCCAAAAGCCCGGGACAGGGTAGTGAGCAGTTCTTC.

The CDR3 here is CASRWGYSMNTEAFF. CDR3 nucleotide sequence: TGTGCCAGCAGGTGGGGGTATAGTATGAACACTGAAGCTTTCTTT. The chain uses TRBV27 and TRBJ1-1, with D tentatively TRBD1 (5 bases). Germline CDR1 is MNHEY and CDR2 is SMNVEV (reference sequence). The CDR3 extends over 15 amino acids. V shed 6 bases and J shed 0 bases, with 14 bases lying between them.

The chain couples TRBV6-2 or TRBV6-3 to TRBJ1-3; D gene uncertain. The CDR3 contains 15 residues. V lost 2 bases, J lost 4 bases, and 12 bases lay in between. Per the germline V gene, CDR1 is MNHEY and CDR2 is SVGEGT. CDR3 nucleotides: TGTGCCAGCAGTTACGTCGGCGGAGGGGGAAACACCATATATTTT. Its protein product is CASSYVGGGGNTIYF.

This clonotype has only a few counts. The gene calls are TRBV25-1 and TRBJ2-7, with D possibly TRBD2 on 6 matching bases. Between the trimmed V and J ends, which lost 8 bases and 1 base, there was a span of 15 bases. The CDR3 runs 14 residues. Germline V gene data show CDR1 as MGHDK and CDR2 as SYGVNS. The CDR3 is CASQTGLPSYEQYF. CDR3 nucleotide sequence: TGTGCCAGCCAAACCGGACTACCTTCCTACGAGCAGTACTTC.

V and J are TRBV18 and TRBJ1-2, with D possibly TRBD1 on 5 matching bases. Germline V gene lookup returns CDR1 KGHSH and CDR2 LQKENI. The V gene lost 3 bases and the J gene lost 4 bases, with 15 bases spanning the gap. The CDR3 has 15 amino acids. The CDR3 spells CASSPFSQGSYGYTF. The CDR3 DNA reads as TGTGCCAGCTCACCCTTCAGCCAGGGAAGCTATGGCTACACCTTC.

This clonotype was counted between two and nine times. The gene calls are TRBV20-1 and TRBJ1-6; 7 nucleotides agree with TRBD1. This CDR3 region has 14 residues. The V gene end was trimmed by 5 bases and the J gene end by 7 bases; junction bases not matched to a gene: 8. CDR1 is DFQATT and CDR2 is SNEGSKA in the germline V gene (reference sequence). CDR3 DNA sequence: TGCAGTGCTGAGGACAGGCTACCCAATTCACCCCTCCACTTT. Translated, it gives CSAEDRLPNSPLHF.

This clonotype was observed a single time. This sequence joins TRBV7-2 and TRBJ2-7; D is perhaps TRBD2 (6 bases). CDR3 length equals 18 residues. Germline V CDR1 and CDR2: SGHTA, FQGNSA. Trimming cost V 2 bases and J 2 bases, with 22 bases left between them. CDR3: CASSLPVSGENFAYEQYF. For the CDR3, the DNA is TGTGCCAGCAGCTTACCGGTGTCGGGGGAAAATTTCGCCTACGAGCAGTACTTC.

The chain combines TRBV7-8 with TRBJ1-4, with no clear D. V lost 1 base and J lost 12, with 12 bases in between. CDR3 length: 13 residues. Germline V gene data show CDR1 as SGHVS and CDR2 as FQNEAQ. CDR3 in amino acids: CASSLGYGRELFF. CDR3 bases: TGTGCCAGCAGCTTAGGGTACGGGAGAGAACTGTTTTTT. Based on the CDR3 plus reference TRBV7-8 and TRBJ1-4, the full variable domain is GAGVSQSPRYKVAKRGQDVALRCDPISGHVSLFWYQQALGQGPEFLTYFQNEAQLDKSGLPSDRFFAERPEGSVSTLKIQRTQQEDSAVYLCASSLGYGRELFFGSGTQLSVL.

This clonotype turned up a few times. The genes are TRBV20-1 and TRBJ2-3, with D perhaps given as TRBD1 or TRBD2 (5 bases each). There are 16 residues in the CDR3. V lost 0 bases, J lost 6 bases, and 19 bases lay in between. Looked up from germline, CDR1 is DFQATT and CDR2 is SNEGSKA (reference sequence). CDR3 sequence reads: CSARDVGGELGDTQYF. CDR3 nucleotide sequence: TGCAGTGCTAGAGATGTTGGGGGAGAGCTGGGGGATACGCAGTATTTT.

J is TRBJ2-5 and V is TRBV5-5; D unresolved. The CDR3 has 12 residues. Between the trimmed V and J ends, which lost 4 bases and 5 bases, there was a span of 9 bases. Germline lookup yields CDR1 SGHKS and CDR2 YYEKEE (reference sequence). The CDR3 bases are TGTGCCAGCAGCGATCAAACGGAGACCCAGTACTTC. This gives the protein CASSDQTETQYF.

This clonotype has more than one count but fewer than ten. The chain joins TRBV6-5 to TRBJ2-7; 10 bases agree with TRBD2. This CDR3 is built from 14 residues. The germline V gene encodes CDR1 MNHEY and CDR2 SVGAGI. The V and J ends lost 4 bases and 4 bases, in that order; junction bases with no gene match: 4. As DNA, the CDR3 is TGTGCCAGCAGTTTAGCTAGCGGGAGTTACGAGCAGTACTTC. Amino acid sequence: CASSLASGSYEQYF.

This chain uses TRBV20-1 with TRBJ2-5, with D perhaps TRBD1 or TRBD2 (6 bases each). Germline V gene lookup returns CDR1 DFQATT and CDR2 SNEGSKA (reference sequence). The CDR3 has 15 amino acids. V was clipped by 5 bases and J by 1 base, with 17 bases between them. The CDR3 protein is CSAPGAQGFQETQYF. For the CDR3, the DNA is TGCAGTGCTCCGGGGGCCCAGGGCTTCCAAGAGACCCAGTACTTC.

This clonotype was seen more than once but under ten times. The chain carries TRBV10-3 and TRBJ1-2; D may be TRBD1 (5 bases). The V and J ends lost 4 bases and 8 bases respectively, with 11 bases between them. Germline lookup yields CDR1 ENHRY and CDR2 SYGVKD. The CDR3 has 12 amino acids. The DNA of the CDR3 is TGTGCCATCAGTGCTAATAGGGACGGCTACACCTTC. Residues: CAISANRDGYTF.